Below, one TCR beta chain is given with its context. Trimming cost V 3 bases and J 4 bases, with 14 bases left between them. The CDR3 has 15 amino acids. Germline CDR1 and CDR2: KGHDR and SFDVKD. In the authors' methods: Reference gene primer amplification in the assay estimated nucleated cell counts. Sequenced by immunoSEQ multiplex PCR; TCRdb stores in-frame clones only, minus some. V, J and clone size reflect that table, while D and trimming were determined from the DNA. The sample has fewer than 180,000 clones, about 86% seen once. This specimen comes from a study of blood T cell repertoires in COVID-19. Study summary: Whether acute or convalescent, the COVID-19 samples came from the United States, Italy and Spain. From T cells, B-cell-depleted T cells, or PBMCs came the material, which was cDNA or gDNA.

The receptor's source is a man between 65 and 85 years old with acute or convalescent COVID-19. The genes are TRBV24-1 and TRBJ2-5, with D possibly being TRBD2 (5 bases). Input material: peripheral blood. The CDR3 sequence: CATSDAQPEGETQYF. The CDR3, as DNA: TGTGCCACCAGTGATGCCCAGCCTGAGGGAGAGACCCAGTACTTC.